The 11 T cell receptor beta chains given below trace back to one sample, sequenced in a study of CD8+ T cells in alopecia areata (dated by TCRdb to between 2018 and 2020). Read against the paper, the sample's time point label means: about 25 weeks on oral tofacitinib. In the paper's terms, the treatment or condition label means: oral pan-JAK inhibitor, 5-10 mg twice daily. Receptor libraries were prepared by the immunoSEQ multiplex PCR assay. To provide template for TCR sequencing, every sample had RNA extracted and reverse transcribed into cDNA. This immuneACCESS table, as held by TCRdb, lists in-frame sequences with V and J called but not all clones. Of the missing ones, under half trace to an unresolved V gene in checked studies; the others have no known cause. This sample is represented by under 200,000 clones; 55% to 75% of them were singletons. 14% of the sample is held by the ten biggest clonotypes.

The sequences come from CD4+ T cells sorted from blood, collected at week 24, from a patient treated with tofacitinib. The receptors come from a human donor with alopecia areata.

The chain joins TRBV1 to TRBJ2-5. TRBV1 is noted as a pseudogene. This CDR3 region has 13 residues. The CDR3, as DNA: TGCACCAGCAGCCAAGACATCACAGAGACCCAGTACTTC. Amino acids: CTSSQDITETQYF.

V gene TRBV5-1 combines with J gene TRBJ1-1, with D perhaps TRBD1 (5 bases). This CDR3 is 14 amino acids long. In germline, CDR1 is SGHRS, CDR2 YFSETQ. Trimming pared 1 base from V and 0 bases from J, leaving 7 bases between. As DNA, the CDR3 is TGCGCCAGCAGCTTGAACAGGTTGAACACTGAAGCTTTCTTT. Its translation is CASSLNRLNTEAFF.

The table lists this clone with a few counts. The CDR3: CSVCRDREPYEQYF. The CDR3, as DNA: TGCAGCGTTTGTCGAGACAGGGAACCCTACGAGCAGTACTTC. The chain has TRBV29-1 and TRBJ2-7; 7 nucleotides agree with TRBD1. CDR1 and CDR2 from the germline V gene are SQVTM and ANQGSEA. The CDR3 covers 14 residues. V dropped 5 bases and J dropped 2; count of bases not matched to a gene: 9.

CDR3 protein: CASRRGGAGTGELFF. The CDR3 coding sequence is TGTGCCAGCCGAAGGGGGGGCGCCGGCACCGGGGAGCTGTTTTTT. This chain links TRBV6-5 with TRBJ2-2, with D maybe TRBD2 (7 bases). This CDR3 is built from 15 residues. V gave up 8 bases and J gave up 4 bases, with 17 bases separating them. In germline, CDR1 is MNHEY, CDR2 SVGAGI.

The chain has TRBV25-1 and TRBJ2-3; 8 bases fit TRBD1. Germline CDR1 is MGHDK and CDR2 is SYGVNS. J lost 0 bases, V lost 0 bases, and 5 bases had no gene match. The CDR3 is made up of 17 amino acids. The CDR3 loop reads CASSEYGTGQSTDTQYF. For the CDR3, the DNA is TGTGCCAGCAGTGAATATGGGACAGGACAAAGCACAGATACGCAGTATTTT.

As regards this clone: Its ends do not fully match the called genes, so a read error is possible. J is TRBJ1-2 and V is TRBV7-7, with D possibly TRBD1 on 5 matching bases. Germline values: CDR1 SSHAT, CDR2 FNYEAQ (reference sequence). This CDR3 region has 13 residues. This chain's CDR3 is CASSPDSNYGYTF. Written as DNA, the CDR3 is TGTGCTAGCAGCCCCGACAGTAACTATGGCTACACCTTC.

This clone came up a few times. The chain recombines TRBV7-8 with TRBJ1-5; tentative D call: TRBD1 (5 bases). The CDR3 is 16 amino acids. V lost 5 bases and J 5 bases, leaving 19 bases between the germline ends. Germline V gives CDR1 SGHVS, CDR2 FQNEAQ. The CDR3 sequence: CASSLSVGRGDQPQHF. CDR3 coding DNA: TGTGCCAGCAGCCTCAGTGTAGGCCGGGGGGATCAGCCCCAGCATTTT. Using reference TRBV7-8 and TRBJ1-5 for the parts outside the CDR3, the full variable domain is GAGVSQSPRYKVAKRGQDVALRCDPISGHVSLFWYQQALGQGPEFLTYFQNEAQLDKSGLPSDRFFAERPEGSVSTLKIQRTQQEDSAVYLCASSLSVGRGDQPQHFGDGTRLSIL.

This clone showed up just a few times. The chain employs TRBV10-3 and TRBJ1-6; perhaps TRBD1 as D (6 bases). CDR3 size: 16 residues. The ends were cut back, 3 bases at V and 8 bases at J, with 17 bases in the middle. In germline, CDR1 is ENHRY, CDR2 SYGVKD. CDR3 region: CAISDQTGFKDSPLHF. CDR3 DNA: TGTGCCATCAGTGACCAAACAGGGTTCAAGGATTCACCCCTCCACTTT.

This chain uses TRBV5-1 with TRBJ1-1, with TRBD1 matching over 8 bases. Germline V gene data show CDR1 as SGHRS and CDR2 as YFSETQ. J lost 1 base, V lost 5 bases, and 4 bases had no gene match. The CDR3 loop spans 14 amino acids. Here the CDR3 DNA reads TGCGCCAGCAGTCACGGACAGGGGAACACTGAAGCTTTCTTT. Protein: CASSHGQGNTEAFF.

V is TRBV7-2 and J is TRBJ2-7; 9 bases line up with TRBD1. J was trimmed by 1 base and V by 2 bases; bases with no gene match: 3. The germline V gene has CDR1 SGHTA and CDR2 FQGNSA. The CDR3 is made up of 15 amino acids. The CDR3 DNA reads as TGTGCCAGCAGCTTACGGGACAGGGCTTCCTACGAGCAGTACTTC. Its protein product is CASSLRDRASYEQYF.

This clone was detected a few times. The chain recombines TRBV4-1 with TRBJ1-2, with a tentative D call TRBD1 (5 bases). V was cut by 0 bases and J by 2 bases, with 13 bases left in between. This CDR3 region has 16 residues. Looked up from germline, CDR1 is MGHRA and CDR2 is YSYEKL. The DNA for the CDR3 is TGCGCCAGCAGCCAAGATCTCGCGTCAGGGAACTATGGCTACACCTTC. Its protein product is CASSQDLASGNYGYTF.